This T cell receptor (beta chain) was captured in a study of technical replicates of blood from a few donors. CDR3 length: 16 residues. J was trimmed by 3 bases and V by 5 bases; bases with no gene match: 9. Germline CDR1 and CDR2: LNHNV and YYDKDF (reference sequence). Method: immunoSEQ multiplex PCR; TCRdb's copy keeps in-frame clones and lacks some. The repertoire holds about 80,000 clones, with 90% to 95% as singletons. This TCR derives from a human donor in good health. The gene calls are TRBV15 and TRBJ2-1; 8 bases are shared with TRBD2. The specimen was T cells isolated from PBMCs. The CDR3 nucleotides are TGTGCCACCAGCGGATTGCGGGAGGACCTCTACAATGAGCAGTTCTTC. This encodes CATSGLREDLYNEQFF. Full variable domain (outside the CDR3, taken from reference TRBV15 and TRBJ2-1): DAMVIQNPRYQVTQFGKPVTLSCSQTLNHNVMYWYQQKSSQAPKLLFHYYDKDFNNEADTPDNFQSRRPNTSFCFLDIRSPGLGDTAMYLCATSGLREDLYNEQFFGPGTRLTVL.